Below, one TCR beta chain is given with its context. Its antigen is unknown. With survey level as its setting, the immunoSEQ assay was v3.0. Measured with immunoSEQ multiplex PCR; TCRdb has only the in-frame clones, and not every one. The table includes almost 30,000 clones, just under 90% detected once. This specimen belongs to a study of long-term antiretroviral therapy in people with HIV. Study findings and constraints: Relative to transplant donor controls, diversity remained lower despite increasing after ART. When set beside controls, HIV repertoires had CDR3 length ranges that were narrower.

The J segment lost 3 bases and the V segment lost 4 bases, leaving 9 bases of the junction unmatched. The CDR3 has 17 residues. In germline, CDR1 is SNHLY, CDR2 FYNNEI. Each sample contained about 0.9-10 million cryopreserved PBMC, thawed before DNA extraction. This specimen was unsorted PBMCs, taken 3.2 years before starting antiretroviral therapy. This chain uses TRBV2 with TRBJ2-6, with 7 bases matching TRBD1. The clonotype comes from a man over 45 with HIV. The CDR3 region is CASSVSKGASGANVLTF. The CDR3 region has the DNA TGTGCCAGCAGTGTTAGTAAGGGGGCCAGTGGGGCCAACGTCCTGACTTTC. Supplemented by reference TRBV2 and TRBJ2-6, the full variable domain reads EPEVTQTPSHQVTQMGQEVILRCVPISNHLYFYWYRQILGQKVEFLVSFYNNEISEKSEIFDDQFSVERPDGSNFTLKIRSTKLEDSAMYFCASSVSKGASGANVLTFGAGSRLTVL.